A single sample is the source of the 20 T cell receptor beta chains below, sequenced in a study of OX40 agonist ivuxolimab in advanced cancers. Measured with immunoSEQ multiplex PCR; TCRdb has only the in-frame clones, and not every one. This table has approximately 55,000 clones, roughly nine tenths appearing once. The sample here was CD4+ or CD8+ T cells sorted from blood, taken in a trial of the OX40 agonist ivuxolimab. Source of these receptors: an adult with an advanced solid tumor such as melanoma, head and neck, liver or kidney cancer.

V usage is TRBV18 and J usage is TRBJ1-1; D is perhaps TRBD1 (5 bases). The CDR3 loop spans 15 amino acids. Germline assignment: CDR1 KGHSH and CDR2 LQKENI. The V end lost 0 bases, the J end lost 4 bases, and 12 bases lay between the germline ends. The CDR3 loop reads CASSPPNQGGTEAFF. CDR3 coding DNA: TGTGCCAGCTCACCACCGAATCAGGGAGGCACTGAAGCTTTCTTT.

V usage is TRBV30 and J usage is TRBJ1-5; 10 bases fit TRBD1. Unmatched junction bases numbered 4, after V lost 5 bases and J lost 3 bases. Germline values: CDR1 GTSNPN, CDR2 SVGIG (reference sequence). CDR3 length: 14 residues. The CDR3 nucleotides read TGTGCCTGGGACAGGGGGCAGATCAATCAGCCCCAGCATTTT. Translated, it gives CAWDRGQINQPQHF. Combining the CDR3 with reference TRBV30 and TRBJ1-5 gives the whole variable domain SQTIHQWPATLVQPVGSPLSLECTVEGTSNPNLYWYRQAAGRGLQLLFYSVGIGQISSEVPQNLSASRPQDRQFILSSKKLLLSDSGFYLCAWDRGQINQPQHFGDGTRLSIL.

The CDR3: CASSLGLNYEQYF. In DNA, the CDR3 is TGTGCCAGCAGCTTGGGACTCAACTACGAGCAGTACTTC. The genes are TRBV5-6 and TRBJ2-7, with D unresolved. The CDR3 length is 13 residues. Germline-derived CDR1 and CDR2 are SGHDT and YYEEEE. V lost 0 bases, J lost 3 bases, and 7 bases lay in between.

The chain couples TRBV5-4 to TRBJ2-2; D gene ambiguous. CDR1 is SGHNT, CDR2 YYREEE, per germline (reference sequence). V shed 4 bases and J shed 9 bases, with 10 bases lying between them. The CDR3 has 12 amino acids. The chain's CDR3 is CASSTPGRELFF. Written as DNA, the CDR3 is TGTGCCAGCAGCACTCCCGGGCGGGAGCTGTTTTTT.

This clone appeared a single time. The V and J genes are TRBV6-6 and TRBJ2-5, with D unresolved. V lost 7 bases and J 5 bases, leaving 17 bases between the germline ends. Germline CDR1 is MNHNY and CDR2 is SVGAGI (reference sequence). This CDR3 has 14 residues. The CDR3 here is CASKEYWLGETQYF. Here the CDR3 DNA reads TGTGCCAGCAAGGAATATTGGTTAGGGGAGACCCAGTACTTC.

The rearrangement links TRBV28 to TRBJ2-5; D is unresolved. Germline V gene sequence: CDR1 MDHEN, CDR2 SYDVKM. This CDR3 spans 12 amino acids. Trimming cost V 7 bases and J 5 bases, with 11 bases left between them. The CDR3 nucleotides are TGTGCCAGCACCCAAGCTGGGGAGACCCAGTACTTC. Its translation: CASTQAGETQYF.

The gene calls are TRBV29-1 and TRBJ2-1; the D gene is possibly TRBD2 (6 bases). This CDR3 spans 12 amino acids. V was clipped by 3 bases and J by 5 bases, with 8 bases between them. Germline V gene data show CDR1 as SQVTM and CDR2 as ANQGSEA. CDR3: CSVEEGDNEQFF. The CDR3 nucleotides are TGCAGCGTTGAGGAGGGAGACAATGAGCAGTTCTTC.

This clone was seen a few times. The CDR3 bases are TGTGCCAGCAGCTTCCTACGGGACGGATTCGAGCAGTACTTC. Protein sequence: CASSFLRDGFEQYF. The V gene is TRBV11-2, the J gene TRBJ2-7; tentatively, D is TRBD1 or TRBD2 (5 bases each). Trimming stripped 3 bases from V and 6 bases from J, with 15 bases between. CDR3 length: 14 residues. Germline assignment: CDR1 SGHAT and CDR2 FQNNGV.

The genes are TRBV7-3 and TRBJ2-1; the match to TRBD2 covers 10 bases. This CDR3 region has 17 residues. V lost 1 base, J lost 9 bases, and 12 bases stayed unmatched. Germline-derived CDR1 and CDR2 are SGHTA and FQGTGA. This CDR3 is CASSLITSGTRGSEQFF. For the CDR3, the DNA is TGTGCCAGCAGCTTAATCACTAGCGGGACCCGCGGGAGTGAGCAGTTCTTC.

The rearrangement uses TRBV5-6 and TRBJ2-7; D unresolved. The CDR3 extends over 16 amino acids. The V gene lost 2 bases and the J gene lost 2 bases, with 17 bases spanning the gap. Germline CDR1 and CDR2: SGHDT and YYEEEE. CDR3: CASSLDGLAAAYEQYF. In DNA, the CDR3 is TGTGCCAGCAGCTTAGACGGGTTGGCAGCAGCCTACGAGCAGTACTTC. Full variable domain (rest looked up from reference TRBV5-6 and TRBJ2-7): DAGVTQSPTHLIKTRGQQVTLRCSPKSGHDTVSWYQQALGQGPQFIFQYYEEEERQRGNFPDRFSGHQFPNYSSELNVNALLLGDSALYLCASSLDGLAAAYEQYFGPGTRLTVT.

The chain has TRBV29-1 and TRBJ1-1; D is unclear. CDR1 SQVTM and CDR2 ANQGSEA come from the germline V gene. With 6 bases removed from V and 5 bases from J, the gap between germline ends came to 13 bases. This CDR3 comprises 12 residues. The CDR3 loop reads CSVVGFWTEAFF. CDR3 bases: TGCAGCGTCGTCGGATTTTGGACTGAAGCTTTCTTT.

This chain links TRBV4-2 with TRBJ2-7; weak D call: TRBD2 (5 bases). The germline V and J ends were trimmed by 1 base and 2 bases, with 12 bases remaining between them. The CDR3 sequence is 15 residues long. Per the germline V gene, CDR1 is LGHNA and CDR2 is YNFKEQ. The DNA for the CDR3 is TGTGCCAGCAGCCAAGTTTCAGAGGGCACCTACGAGCAGTACTTC. Translating gives CASSQVSEGTYEQYF.

The V call is TRBV10-3, the J call TRBJ1-6; D unresolved. V lost 0 bases, J lost 17 bases, and 17 bases lay in between. Germline CDR1 and CDR2: ENHRY and SYGVKD. The CDR3 extends over 14 amino acids. DNA of the CDR3: TGTGCCATCAGTGAGTCGACCACCGTGGCTGAAATCCACTTT. Its protein product is CAISESTTVAEIHF.

This chain connects TRBV4-1 to TRBJ1-2, with unresolved D. Per germline, CDR1 MGHRA and CDR2 YSYEKL. V dropped 0 bases and J dropped 6 bases, with 14 bases sitting between them. The CDR3 totals 15 residues. The CDR3 coding sequence is TGCGCCAGCAGCCAAGAAGTGAAGAACGGGAATGGCTACACCTTC. The encoded protein is CASSQEVKNGNGYTF.

Written as DNA, the CDR3 is TGTGCCAGCAGTATTACGGGAGCCATGACCGGGGAGCTGTTTTTT. Residues: CASSITGAMTGELFF. The chain couples TRBV28 to TRBJ2-2, with D perhaps TRBD2 (6 bases). CDR1 is MDHEN and CDR2 is SYDVKM in the germline V gene. This CDR3 has 15 residues. Trimming took 5 bases from V and 5 from J, leaving 15 bases between them.

This clone was recorded only once. The chain combines TRBV7-2 with TRBJ2-5; D might be TRBD1 (6 bases). The V end was cut by 0 bases, the J end by 5 bases, with 10 bases between. The CDR3 spans 14 residues. Germline CDR1 SGHTA, CDR2 FQGNSA. CDR3 nucleotide sequence: TGTGCCAGCAGCTTAGCGGGCAGGGGTGAGACCCAGTACTTC. Translating gives CASSLAGRGETQYF. Full variable domain (outside the CDR3, taken from reference TRBV7-2 and TRBJ2-5): GAGVSQSPSNKVTEKGKDVELRCDPISGHTALYWYRQSLGQGLEFLIYFQGNSAPDKSGLPSDRFSAERTGGSVSTLTIQRTQQEDSAVYLCASSLAGRGETQYFGPGTRLLVL.

In its sample, this clone was seen once. This sequence joins TRBV29-1 and TRBJ2-1; 8 nucleotides align to TRBD2. CDR3 size: 13 residues. V dropped 2 bases and J dropped 6; count of bases not matched to a gene: 3. Looked up from germline, CDR1 is SQVTM and CDR2 is ANQGSEA. The CDR3 loop is CSVEPGGGNEQFF. CDR3 in DNA: TGCAGCGTTGAACCGGGAGGGGGCAATGAGCAGTTCTTC.

V gene TRBV6-5 combines with J gene TRBJ1-3; D gene ambiguous. Germline lookup yields CDR1 MNHEY and CDR2 SVGAGI. The ends were cut back, 7 bases at V and 5 bases at J, with 9 bases in the middle. The CDR3 is 12 residues long. The CDR3 nucleotides are TGTGCCAGCAAAGGGCATAGAAACACCATATATTTT. Its translation: CASKGHRNTIYF.

This clone was observed a single time. J is TRBJ2-7 and V is TRBV4-1, with 10 nucleotides matching TRBD1. The J segment lost 5 bases and the V segment lost 4 bases, leaving 11 bases of the junction unmatched. The CDR3 runs 16 residues. Germline lookup yields CDR1 MGHRA and CDR2 YSYEKL. This CDR3 reads CASSRVAGTGANEQYF. CDR3 DNA: TGCGCCAGCAGCCGAGTAGCCGGGACAGGGGCTAACGAGCAGTACTTC.

The chain has TRBV28 and TRBJ2-7; D is possibly TRBD2 (5 bases). Trimming shortened V by 1 base and J by 5 bases, and 12 bases separated the two germline ends. The CDR3 extends over 14 amino acids. Germline V lookup: CDR1 MDHEN, CDR2 SYDVKM. CDR3 residues: CASSLSPEGNEQYF. In DNA form, the CDR3 reads TGTGCCAGCAGTTTATCCCCCGAGGGCAACGAGCAGTACTTC.